The 25 T cell receptor beta chains below all came from one sample that was sequenced in a study of T cell responses to AZD1222 COVID-19 vaccine. Profiled with immunoSEQ multiplex PCR; TCRdb holds only in-frame clones, not every one. This sample has about 150,000 clones, with around 86% found just once. This specimen consisted of peripheral blood, obtained 28 days after the second AZD1222 dose. The receptors originated from an adult who received the AZD1222 COVID-19 vaccine.

Remarks on this clone: The DNA is omitted, as the CDR3 cannot be located on it reliably, and the CDR3 follows TCRdb's listing. The chain joins TRBV21-1 to TRBJ1-3. TRBV21-1 is a known pseudogene. Termini included, the CDR3 measures 17 amino acids. This CDR3 reads CASRKFQGVGSGNTIYF.

The rearrangement links TRBV5-1 to TRBJ1-4; a possible D gene is TRBD1 (6 bases). This CDR3 has 13 amino acids. V lost 5 bases to trimming and J lost 5 bases, with 10 bases between them. Germline assignment: CDR1 SGHRS and CDR2 YFSETQ. DNA for the CDR3: TGCGCCAGCAGTTCTCAGGGGAATGAAAAACTGTTTTTT. Protein sequence: CASSSQGNEKLFF.

The chain employs TRBV6-4 and TRBJ2-3, with 10 bases identical to TRBD2. After removal of 2 bases from V and 3 bases from J, the junction contained 5 bases not matched to a gene. Germline values: CDR1 MRHNA, CDR2 SNTAGT. The CDR3 runs to 16 residues. The CDR3 spells CASSDPSGSRTDTQYF. The CDR3 nucleotides read TGTGCCAGCAGTGACCCTAGCGGGAGTAGGACAGATACGCAGTATTTT.

This rearrangement joins TRBV28 to TRBJ1-5; D possibly corresponds to TRBD1 (6 bases). Germline lookup yields CDR1 MDHEN and CDR2 SYDVKM. The V and J ends lost 6 bases and 9 bases respectively, with 18 bases between them. This CDR3 region has 14 residues. CDR3 DNA sequence: TGTGCCAGCAGGGACACAGGGCCCTACTTGCCCCAGCATTTT. Protein product: CASRDTGPYLPQHF. The whole variable domain, remainder taken from reference TRBV28 and TRBJ1-5, is DVKVTQSSRYLVKRTGEKVFLECVQDMDHENMFWYRQDPGLGLRLIYFSYDVKMKEKGDIPEGYSVSREKKERFSLILESASTNQTSMYLCASRDTGPYLPQHFGDGTRLSIL.

This clone was found once. The V gene is TRBV7-8, the J gene TRBJ1-1; D gene unclear. V lost 5 bases and J lost 1, with 11 bases in between. The CDR3 totals 14 residues. Germline CDR1 and CDR2: SGHVS and FQNEAQ. Here the CDR3 DNA reads TGTGCCAGCAGCGTTAGGGCGCAGAACACTGAAGCTTTCTTT. Translation gives CASSVRAQNTEAFF.

J is TRBJ1-6 and V is TRBV18, with unresolved D. V lost 6 bases, J lost 7 bases, and 10 bases lay in between. The germline V gene encodes CDR1 KGHSH and CDR2 LQKENI. The CDR3 runs to 13 residues. The chain's CDR3 is CASSIQENSPLHF. The DNA of the CDR3 is TGTGCCAGCTCTATTCAGGAGAATTCACCCCTCCACTTT.

CDR3 region: CASSPSHSGRGSSTDTQYF. In DNA, the CDR3 is TGTGCCAGCAGCCCCAGCCATAGCGGGAGGGGCTCTAGCACAGATACGCAGTATTTT. The rearrangement joins TRBV7-2 to TRBJ2-3; 11 nucleotides line up with TRBD2. Germline CDR1 reads SGHTA; CDR2 reads FQGNSA. The CDR3 is 19 residues long. V dropped 5 bases and J dropped 0; count of bases not matched to a gene: 13.

The rearrangement uses TRBV7-8 and TRBJ1-5, with D possibly matching TRBD1 (6 bases). This CDR3 region has 15 residues. CDR1 and CDR2 (germline): SGHVS, FQNEAQ. With 5 bases removed from V and 5 bases from J, the gap between germline ends came to 16 bases. CDR3 nucleotide sequence: TGTGCCAGCAGCCTTCTTGGGACACCGCATCAGCCCCAGCATTTT. As protein: CASSLLGTPHQPQHF.

This chain connects TRBV7-9 to TRBJ2-1; D not certain. The CDR3 length is 12 residues. Trimming took 5 bases from V and 10 from J, leaving 12 bases between them. CDR1 is SEHNR, CDR2 FQNEAQ, per germline (reference sequence). CDR3 DNA sequence: TGTGCCAGCAGCCCCGCAGGTTGGGAGCAGTTCTTC. Its translation is CASSPAGWEQFF.

This chain connects TRBV5-4 to TRBJ2-5; D possibly uses TRBD1 or TRBD2 (5 bases each). The germline V gene has CDR1 SGHNT and CDR2 YYREEE (reference sequence). The length of the CDR3 is 17 residues. The V end lost 4 bases, the J end lost 0 bases, and 19 bases lay between the germline ends. The CDR3 coding sequence is TGTGCCAGCAGCCCGGGCCGGGGACCGAGATACCAAGAGACCCAGTACTTC. It codes for CASSPGRGPRYQETQYF. Combining the CDR3 with reference TRBV5-4 and TRBJ2-5 gives the whole variable domain ETGVTQSPTHLIKTRGQQVTLRCSSQSGHNTVSWYQQALGQGPQFIFQYYREEENGRGNFPPRFSGLQFPNYSSELNVNALELDDSALYLCASSPGRGPRYQETQYFGPGTRLLVL.

The rearrangement uses TRBV29-1 and TRBJ1-2; 9 nucleotides line up with TRBD1. Germline-derived CDR1 and CDR2 are SQVTM and ANQGSEA. The CDR3 has 16 amino acids. J gave up 0 bases and V 4 bases, and 9 bases lay outside the gene matches. CDR3 region: CSVVGTGNLANYGYTF. Written as DNA, the CDR3 is TGCAGCGTTGTAGGGACAGGGAATCTGGCTAACTATGGCTACACCTTC.

About this clone: Other DNA sequences from this sample encode an identical CDR3 as well. V and J are TRBV7-9 and TRBJ1-4; 9 nucleotides align to TRBD1. In germline, CDR1 is SEHNR, CDR2 FQNEAQ (reference sequence). J lost 8 bases, V lost 1 base, and 2 bases had no gene match. The CDR3 consists of 14 residues. The CDR3 DNA is TGTGCCAGCAGCTTAGGGACAGGGGTCGAAAAACTGTTTTTT. Its translation is CASSLGTGVEKLFF.

This sequence joins TRBV28 and TRBJ2-1, with 12 bases fitting TRBD2. The CDR3 contains 15 residues. With 6 bases clipped from V and 12 bases from J, the junction kept 12 bases outside the gene matches. The germline V gene encodes CDR1 MDHEN and CDR2 SYDVKM. CDR3 in amino acids: CASSLAGGTLRAQFF. The CDR3 DNA sequence: TGTGCCAGCAGCCTAGCGGGAGGGACCCTAAGGGCGCAGTTCTTC.

V gene TRBV10-3 combines with J gene TRBJ1-4, with D unresolved. V lost 10 bases to trimming and J lost 6 bases, with 12 bases between them. CDR1 ENHRY and CDR2 SYGVKD come from the germline V gene. The CDR3 has 12 residues. The CDR3 loop is CATRAADEKLFF. The CDR3 nucleotides are TGTGCCACGAGGGCGGCAGATGAAAAACTGTTTTTT.

About this clone: The same CDR3 arises from other DNA sequences in this sample as well. The chain uses TRBV9 and TRBJ1-6; weak D call: TRBD1 (5 bases). The V end was cut by 2 bases, the J end by 10 bases, with 13 bases between. The germline CDR1 and CDR2 sequences are SGDLS and YYNGEE. This CDR3 spans 14 amino acids. The chain's CDR3 is CASSVSQGGSPLHF. The DNA of the CDR3 is TGTGCCAGCAGCGTCAGTCAGGGAGGGTCACCCCTCCACTTT.

The chain couples TRBV6-2 or TRBV6-3 to TRBJ2-4; D might be TRBD2 (6 bases). Germline loops: CDR1 MNHEY, CDR2 SVGEGT. This CDR3 has 14 residues. V was cut by 2 bases and J by 7 bases, with 12 bases left in between. The DNA of the CDR3 is TGTGCCAGCAGTTACGGGGGGTCCGGTAACATTCAGTACTTC. Its translation is CASSYGGSGNIQYF.

J is TRBJ1-2 and V is TRBV19; D perhaps matches TRBD1 (5 bases). The CDR3 totals 17 residues. Germline values: CDR1 LNHDA, CDR2 SQIVND (reference sequence). V shed 7 bases and J shed 1 base, with 22 bases lying between them. The CDR3 DNA sequence: TGTGCCAGTACTAAGGAGAGTCGGCAGACAGTTAACTATGGCTACACCTTC. Translating it yields CASTKESRQTVNYGYTF. Supplemented by reference TRBV19 and TRBJ1-2, the full variable domain reads DGGITQSPKYLFRKEGQNVTLSCEQNLNHDAMYWYRQDPGQGLRLIYYSQIVNDFQKGDIAEGYSVSREKKESFPLTVTSAQKNPTAFYLCASTKESRQTVNYGYTFGSGTRLTVV.

This rearrangement joins TRBV5-1 to TRBJ1-2; TRBD1 agrees at 9 bases. The CDR3 has 15 amino acids. Germline V gene data show CDR1 as SGHRS and CDR2 as YFSETQ. Trimming took 2 bases from V and 9 from J; bases not matched to a gene: 11. CDR3 in DNA: TGCGCCAGCAGCTTTGGGGGGACCGGGACAGGGAGCTACACCTTC. Translating it yields CASSFGGTGTGSYTF.

The genes are TRBV28 and TRBJ1-4; D gene ambiguous. Trimming pared 6 bases from V and 14 bases from J, leaving 13 bases between. The CDR3 sequence is 11 residues long. The germline V gene encodes CDR1 MDHEN and CDR2 SYDVKM. The CDR3 coding sequence is TGTGCCAGCAGCCGGAGAGCCGGGCTGTTTTTT. Amino acid sequence: CASSRRAGLFF.

The chain joins TRBV28 to TRBJ1-1, with D unresolved. The CDR3 extends over 13 amino acids. Trimming took off 6 bases at V and 0 bases at J, with 8 bases between the two ends. The germline CDR1 and CDR2 sequences are MDHEN and SYDVKM. The CDR3 DNA reads TGTGCCAGCAGAAATCAGATGAACACTGAAGCTTTCTTT. This translates into CASRNQMNTEAFF.

This clone was seen only a few times. The chain carries TRBV27 and TRBJ2-1; D is perhaps TRBD1 or TRBD2 (7 bases each). Germline V gives CDR1 MNHEY, CDR2 SMNVEV (reference sequence). Trimming took 7 bases from V and 4 from J, leaving 20 bases between them. This CDR3 region has 16 residues. CDR3 residues: CASTRGGGSRYNEQFF. The CDR3, as DNA: TGTGCCAGCACCAGAGGGGGCGGGAGTAGGTACAATGAGCAGTTCTTC.

V gene TRBV15 combines with J gene TRBJ2-7; perhaps TRBD1 as D (5 bases). CDR1 is LNHNV and CDR2 is YYDKDF in the germline V gene (reference sequence). V lost 0 bases, J lost 5 bases, and 8 bases lay in between. CDR3 length: 13 residues. The CDR3 is CATSREGVHEQYF. In DNA form, the CDR3 reads TGTGCCACCAGCAGAGAAGGGGTCCACGAGCAGTACTTC. Full variable domain (remainder filled in from reference TRBV15 and TRBJ2-7): DAMVIQNPRYQVTQFGKPVTLSCSQTLNHNVMYWYQQKSSQAPKLLFHYYDKDFNNEADTPDNFQSRRPNTSFCFLDIRSPGLGDTAMYLCATSREGVHEQYFGPGTRLTVT.

The genes are TRBV27 and TRBJ1-1; 12 nucleotides align to TRBD1. CDR3 length: 17 residues. Germline V gives CDR1 MNHEY, CDR2 SMNVEV (reference sequence). Trimming at V came to 3 bases and at J to 4 bases, leaving 9 bases not matched to a gene. The CDR3 region has the DNA TGTGCCAGCAGTTTTCGACCTCCGGGACAGGGGGCCACTGAAGCTTTCTTT. It encodes CASSFRPPGQGATEAFF.

This chain joins TRBV24-1 and TRBJ2-1; perhaps TRBD2 as D (6 bases). V lost 4 bases and J 6 bases, leaving 12 bases between the germline ends. The CDR3 loop spans 14 amino acids. From germline, CDR1 is KGHDR and CDR2 SFDVKD. The CDR3 region has the DNA TGTGCCACCAGTGAGCCGGGAGTATCCAATGAGCAGTTCTTC. It translates to CATSEPGVSNEQFF.

This chain joins TRBV29-1 and TRBJ2-1, with 10 bases matching TRBD1. The germline CDR1 and CDR2 sequences are SQVTM and ANQGSEA. This CDR3 is built from 13 residues. V dropped 7 bases and J dropped 3; count of bases not matched to a gene: 3. As DNA, the CDR3 is TGCAGCGCAAGGACAGGGGGCTACAATGAGCAGTTCTTC. This codes for CSARTGGYNEQFF.